This paragraph reports one TCR beta chain. What it binds is unknown. Only in-frame clones appear in the TCRdb table, and some are missing; sequencing was by immunoSEQ multiplex PCR. The data show tens of thousands of clones, with 95% seen just once and around 7% held by the top ten. The data originate from a study of cytomegalovirus exposure and HLA in healthy donors. Broader study findings: Subsequent analysis found a tendency for first-cohort TCR clusters to co-occur within the 120 or so validation repertoires. Among TCR beta chains, those listed as cytomegalovirus-associated numbered about 150.

The source of this sequence is a woman under 30 in good health and CMV-seropositive. What was sequenced was PBMCs.

The CDR3 nucleotides read TGTGCCTGGAGTTTACGGTATGGCTACACCTTC. Translating gives CAWSLRYGYTF. The V gene is TRBV30, the J gene TRBJ1-2, with D unclear. Germline V gene data show CDR1 as GTSNPN and CDR2 as SVGIG (reference sequence). V lost 2 bases and J lost 5, with 6 bases in between. This CDR3 comprises 11 residues.